What follows are 27 T cell receptor beta chains derived from one specimen sequenced in a study of T cell responses to AZD1222 COVID-19 vaccine. The protocol was immunoSEQ multiplex PCR, while the TCRdb copy is restricted to in-frame clones and leaves out a portion. The sample lists 84,000 or so clones; nearly 90% were seen once. The input for sequencing was peripheral blood, taken on day 0 of AZD1222 vaccination. The receptors here all came from an adult in good health.

The chain links TRBV7-8 to TRBJ1-5; no reliable D call. CDR1 and CDR2 from the germline V gene are SGHVS and FQNEAQ. The CDR3 has 13 amino acids. V dropped 5 bases and J dropped 6 bases, with 11 bases sitting between them. The CDR3 DNA is TGTGCCAGCAGCGGAGGGTCGAGTCAGCCCCAGCATTTT. Amino acid sequence: CASSGGSSQPQHF.

V usage is TRBV9 and J usage is TRBJ2-1; the D gene could be TRBD1 or TRBD2 (6 bases each). The V end lost 3 bases, the J end lost 3 bases, and 13 bases lay between the germline ends. CDR3 length equals 15 residues. The germline CDR1 and CDR2 sequences are SGDLS and YYNGEE. CDR3 in DNA: TGTGCCAGCAGCGCCGAGGAGGGGGACTACAATGAGCAGTTCTTC. It codes for CASSAEEGDYNEQFF.

The chain combines TRBV6-5 with TRBJ2-7; tentative D call: TRBD1 (6 bases). Trimming stripped 5 bases from V and 3 bases from J, with 11 bases between. The CDR3 is 13 amino acids. Looked up from germline, CDR1 is MNHEY and CDR2 is SVGAGI. The chain's CDR3 is CASSRTARYEQYF. CDR3 DNA: TGTGCCAGCAGTCGGACAGCCCGCTACGAGCAGTACTTC.

The chain employs TRBV6-2 or TRBV6-3 and TRBJ1-1; 7 bases are a match to TRBD1. Germline trimming cut 4 bases from V and 4 bases from J; bases unmatched to any gene: 9. Germline V CDR1 and CDR2: MNHEY, SVGEGT. This CDR3 comprises 15 residues. The CDR3: CASSFDRVGGTEAFF. CDR3 DNA: TGTGCCAGCAGTTTCGACAGGGTGGGGGGCACTGAAGCTTTCTTT.

This clone came up once. The J gene is TRBJ1-1, the V gene TRBV9; D unclear. CDR1 is SGDLS, CDR2 YYNGEE, per germline. The CDR3 has 14 residues. The V end lost 3 bases, the J end lost 0 bases, and 9 bases lay between the germline ends. CDR3 residues: CASSAVHMNTEAFF. CDR3 nucleotides: TGTGCCAGCAGCGCCGTCCACATGAACACTGAAGCTTTCTTT.

The chain uses TRBV7-6 and TRBJ2-2, with 13 positions matching TRBD2. The junction had 4 bases not matched to a gene; V was cut back by 3 bases and J by 6 bases. CDR1 and CDR2 (germline): SGHVS, FNYEAQ. The CDR3 has 16 amino acids. CDR3 coding DNA: TGTGCCAGCAGCTTCCGACTAGCGGGAGGCCCCGGGGAGCTGTTTTTT. This sequence encodes CASSFRLAGGPGELFF. Variable domain in full (rest from reference TRBV7-6 and TRBJ2-2): GAGVSQSPRYKVTKRGQDVALRCDPISGHVSLYWYRQALGQGPEFLTYFNYEAQQDKSGLPNDRFSAERPEGSISTLTIQRTEQRDSAMYRCASSFRLAGGPGELFFGEGSRLTVL.

The chain uses TRBV28 and TRBJ2-7; 9 nucleotides agree with TRBD1. The ends lost 5 bases at V and 6 bases at J; junction bases unmatched: 8. The CDR3 is 14 amino acids. CDR1 is MDHEN and CDR2 is SYDVKM in the germline V gene. The CDR3 DNA reads TGTGCCAGCAGTCAGCCCGGGACAGGGTTCGAGCAGTACTTC. Residues: CASSQPGTGFEQYF.

The rearrangement links TRBV24-1 to TRBJ2-1; 9 nucleotides agree with TRBD2. The V segment lost 9 bases and the J segment 5 bases; nucleotides outside the gene matches: 4. Germline V gives CDR1 KGHDR, CDR2 SFDVKD. The CDR3 sequence is 13 residues long. The chain's CDR3 is CATEAGGNNEQFF. In DNA, the CDR3 is TGTGCCACCGAAGCGGGAGGAAACAATGAGCAGTTCTTC.

This chain joins TRBV27 and TRBJ1-1, with no clear D. V lost 5 bases and J 0 bases, leaving 7 bases between the germline ends. Per germline, CDR1 MNHEY and CDR2 SMNVEV (reference sequence). This CDR3 is 13 amino acids long. Here the CDR3 reads CASSRLMNTEAFF. The CDR3 nucleotides are TGTGCCAGCAGTCGACTTATGAACACTGAAGCTTTCTTT.

This chain's CDR3 is CASSHQKDTEAFF. CDR3 in DNA: TGTGCCAGCAGCCACCAGAAGGACACTGAAGCTTTCTTT. The gene calls are TRBV11-3 and TRBJ1-1, with D uncertain. This CDR3 has 13 residues. V lost 5 bases to trimming and J lost 3 bases, with 10 bases between them. Germline V gene sequence: CDR1 SGHNT, CDR2 YENEEA.

This chain connects TRBV19 to TRBJ1-1; tentatively, D is TRBD1 (6 bases). The CDR3 extends over 12 amino acids. V gave up 5 bases and J gave up 8 bases, with 12 bases separating them. Germline CDR1 reads LNHDA; CDR2 reads SQIVND (reference sequence). The CDR3 DNA is TGTGCCAGTAGTGCGGACAGTTCGGAAGCTTTCTTT. Amino acid sequence: CASSADSSEAFF.

The rearrangement uses TRBV19 and TRBJ1-5; D is ambiguous. The CDR3 is 15 residues long. V was clipped by 5 bases and J by 7 bases, with 18 bases between them. Germline CDR1 reads LNHDA; CDR2 reads SQIVND (reference sequence). This CDR3 reads CASSFDVIPVQPQHF. CDR3 DNA: TGTGCCAGTAGTTTCGACGTAATACCTGTGCAGCCCCAGCATTTT. Complete variable domain (other parts from reference TRBV19 and TRBJ1-5): DGGITQSPKYLFRKEGQNVTLSCEQNLNHDAMYWYRQDPGQGLRLIYYSQIVNDFQKGDIAEGYSVSREKKESFPLTVTSAQKNPTAFYLCASSFDVIPVQPQHFGDGTRLSIL.

This rearrangement joins TRBV6-5 to TRBJ2-1, with D hard to call. This CDR3 is built from 16 residues. Germline V CDR1 and CDR2: MNHEY, SVGAGI. V gave up 0 bases and J gave up 7 bases, with 16 bases separating them. The CDR3 reads CASSYSGSPPQNEQFF. CDR3 nucleotides: TGTGCCAGCAGTTACTCGGGTAGTCCCCCTCAGAATGAGCAGTTCTTC.

The chain uses TRBV7-9 and TRBJ2-7; D gene uncertain. The CDR3 contains 13 residues. With 1 base removed from V and 0 bases from J, the gap between germline ends came to 4 bases. Germline V CDR1 and CDR2: SEHNR, FQNEAQ (reference sequence). CDR3 in DNA: TGTGCCAGCAGCTTAGGAGACTCCTACGAGCAGTACTTC. As protein: CASSLGDSYEQYF.

The rearrangement links TRBV15 to TRBJ1-5, with no clear D. CDR1 is LNHNV and CDR2 is YYDKDF in the germline V gene (reference sequence). Trimming removed 0 bases at V and 4 bases at J, with 7 bases between. This CDR3 contains 14 residues. CDR3 loop: CATSRDKPNQPQHF. The DNA of the CDR3 is TGTGCCACCAGCAGAGATAAACCGAATCAGCCCCAGCATTTT.

V usage is TRBV19 and J usage is TRBJ1-2; 7 bases line up with TRBD1. The CDR3 is 16 residues long. Trimming cost V 11 bases and J 1 base; bases outside gene matches: 16. CDR1 LNHDA and CDR2 SQIVND come from the germline V gene (reference sequence). CDR3 amino acids: CAVHRTGARGNYGYTF. As DNA, the CDR3 is TGTGCCGTCCACCGTACAGGGGCCCGGGGTAACTATGGCTACACCTTC.

The chain combines TRBV6-5 with TRBJ1-1; D possibly corresponds to TRBD1 (6 bases). Germline V gene data show CDR1 as MNHEY and CDR2 as SVGAGI. There are 15 residues in the CDR3. V lost 4 bases, J lost 7 bases, and 19 bases lay in between. For the CDR3, the DNA is TGTGCCAGCAGTTCACCTGGGGGGCGGAGAGATGAAGCTTTCTTT. This encodes CASSSPGGRRDEAFF.

This clone has just one count. CDR3: CASSSITPGTGSYGYTF. The DNA for the CDR3 is TGTGCCAGCAGCTCTATAACCCCCGGGACAGGGTCTTATGGCTACACCTTC. The chain couples TRBV9 to TRBJ1-2; TRBD1 matches 9 bases. CDR1 and CDR2 (germline): SGDLS, YYNGEE. The J segment lost 5 bases and the V segment lost 4 bases, leaving 15 bases of the junction unmatched. The CDR3 has 17 residues.

The V gene is TRBV5-6, the J gene TRBJ1-5, with 7 bases lining up with TRBD1. V lost 3 bases to trimming and J lost 3 bases; unmatched junction nucleotides: 6. There are 15 residues in the CDR3. CDR1 SGHDT and CDR2 YYEEEE come from the germline V gene. CDR3 nucleotides: TGTGCCAGCAGCTGGGGGGACAGAAACAATCAGCCCCAGCATTTT. Translating it yields CASSWGDRNNQPQHF.

The V call is TRBV4-2, the J call TRBJ2-1, with TRBD2 matching 10 bases. CDR1 and CDR2 from the germline V gene are LGHNA and YNFKEQ. The J segment lost 9 bases and the V segment lost 0 bases, leaving 8 bases of the junction unmatched. CDR3 length: 16 residues. CDR3 sequence (DNA): TGTGCCAGCAGCCAAGAATCGCTAGCGGGAGTGAGTGAGCAGTTCTTC. Its protein is CASSQESLAGVSEQFF.

This clone has only a few counts. The chain recombines TRBV6-6 with TRBJ2-3; 8 nucleotides match TRBD1. The CDR3 runs 14 residues. Trimming removed 5 bases from V and 4 bases from J; junction bases left unmatched: 5. Germline CDR1 reads MNHNY; CDR2 reads SVGAGI (reference sequence). CDR3 DNA sequence: TGTGCCAGCAGTCTGACAGGGGAAGCAGATACGCAGTATTTT. Protein product: CASSLTGEADTQYF.

The chain joins TRBV11-2 to TRBJ2-5; 13 nucleotides match TRBD2. After removal of 0 bases from V and 5 bases from J, the junction contained 12 bases not matched to a gene. The CDR3 sequence is 19 residues long. Germline CDR1 and CDR2: SGHAT and FQNNGV. This CDR3 reads CASSLDWKGLAGSRETQYF. The DNA of the CDR3 is TGTGCCAGCAGCTTAGACTGGAAGGGACTAGCGGGATCGCGGGAGACCCAGTACTTC. Filled out from reference TRBV11-2 and TRBJ2-5, the complete variable domain reads EAGVAQSPRYKIIEKRQSVAFWCNPISGHATLYWYQQILGQGPKLLIQFQNNGVVDDSQLPKDRFSAERLKGVDSTLKIQPAKLEDSAVYLCASSLDWKGLAGSRETQYFGPGTRLLVL.

This sequence joins TRBV6-5 and TRBJ2-2; no reliable D call. V was trimmed by 6 bases and J by 5 bases, leaving 4 bases between them. The CDR3 is made up of 11 amino acids. Per germline, CDR1 MNHEY and CDR2 SVGAGI. This CDR3 is CASRATGELFF. The CDR3 DNA is TGTGCCAGCAGGGCGACCGGGGAGCTGTTTTTT.

This clone turned up a few times. One end of the junction varies from germline; a read error may be responsible. Here the CDR3 DNA reads TGTGCCAGCAGCCAAGGGGGGCCGATCGTGCACTTC. Encoded protein: CASSQGGPIVHF. The chain combines TRBV4-2 with TRBJ2-7; a possible D gene is TRBD1 (6 bases). CDR3 length: 12 amino acids. The germline gives CDR1 LGHNA, CDR2 YNFKEQ.

The gene calls are TRBV30 and TRBJ2-1, with D possibly being TRBD2 (5 bases). This CDR3 contains 12 residues. CDR1 is GTSNPN and CDR2 is SVGIG in the germline V gene (reference sequence). Trimming left V 0 bases short and J 10 bases short, with 10 bases between. CDR3 DNA sequence: TGTGCCTGGAGTGTTCGGGGTGGCGAGCAGTTCTTC. This codes for CAWSVRGGEQFF. Filled out from reference TRBV30 and TRBJ2-1, the complete variable domain reads SQTIHQWPATLVQPVGSPLSLECTVEGTSNPNLYWYRQAAGRGLQLLFYSVGIGQISSEVPQNLSASRPQDRQFILSSKKLLLSDSGFYLCAWSVRGGEQFFGPGTRLTVL.

Only one count was recorded for this clone. The V call is TRBV6-2 or TRBV6-3, the J call TRBJ1-5; D unresolved. V was clipped by 1 base and J by 3 bases, with 7 bases between them. Germline CDR1 and CDR2: MNHEY and SVGEGT. CDR3 length: 14 residues. The CDR3 here is CASSYLQNNQPQHF. The DNA for the CDR3 is TGTGCCAGCAGTTACTTACAGAACAATCAGCCCCAGCATTTT.

The chain couples TRBV19 to TRBJ1-5; D gene uncertain. The CDR3 extends over 14 amino acids. Germline CDR1 and CDR2: LNHDA and SQIVND (reference sequence). The V end was cut by 6 bases, the J end by 6 bases, with 15 bases between. CDR3 sequence: CASSSGLEGQPQHF. The DNA of the CDR3 is TGTGCCAGTAGCTCGGGCCTTGAGGGTCAGCCCCAGCATTTT.